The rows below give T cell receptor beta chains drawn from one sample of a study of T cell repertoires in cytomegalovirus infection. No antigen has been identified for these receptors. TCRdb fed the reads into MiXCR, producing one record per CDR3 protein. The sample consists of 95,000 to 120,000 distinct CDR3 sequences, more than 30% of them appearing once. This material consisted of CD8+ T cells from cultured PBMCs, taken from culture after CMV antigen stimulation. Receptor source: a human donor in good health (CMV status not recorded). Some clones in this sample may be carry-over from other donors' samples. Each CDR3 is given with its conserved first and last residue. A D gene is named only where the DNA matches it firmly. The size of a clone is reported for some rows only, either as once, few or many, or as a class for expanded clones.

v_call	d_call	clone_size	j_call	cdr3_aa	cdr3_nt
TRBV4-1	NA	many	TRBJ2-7	CASSQVYFSGGTVSYEQYF	TGCGCCAGCAGCCAAGTCTATTTTAGCGGCGGGACAGTCTCCTACGAGCAGTACTTC
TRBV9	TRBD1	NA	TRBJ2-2	CASSAPGQGNTGELFF	TGTGCCAGCAGTGCTCCGGGACAGGGAAACACCGGGGAGCTGTTTTTT
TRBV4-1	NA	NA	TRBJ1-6	CASSQEAGEFSALHF	TGTGCCAGCAGCCAAGAAGCTGGGGAATTTAGTGCCCTCCACTTT
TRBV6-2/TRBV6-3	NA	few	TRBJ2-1	CASDSANNEQFF	TGTGCCAGCGACTCAGCCAACAATGAGCAGTTCTTC
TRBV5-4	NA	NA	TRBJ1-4	CASSRTGEKLFF	TGTGCCAGCAGCCGGACGGGAGAAAAACTGTTTTTT
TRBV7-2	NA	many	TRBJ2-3	CASSSTPGQLSTDTQYF	TGTGCCAGCAGCTCTACCCCCGGACAGCTCAGCACAGATACGCAGTATTTT
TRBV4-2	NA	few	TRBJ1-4	CASSQESGNEKLFF	TGTGCCAGCAGCCAAGAGTCAGGCAATGAAAAACTGTTTTTT
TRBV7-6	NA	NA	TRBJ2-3	CASSLAFQSTDTQYF	TGTGCCAGCAGCTTAGCCTTTCAGAGCACAGATACGCAGTATTTT
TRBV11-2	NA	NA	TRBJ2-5	CASSLVTGSQETQYF	TGTGCCAGCAGCTTAGTAACGGGCAGCCAAGAGACCCAGTACTTC
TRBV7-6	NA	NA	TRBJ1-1	CASSQDAGANTEAFF	TGTGCCAGCAGCCAAGACGCAGGGGCGAACACTGAAGCTTTCTTT
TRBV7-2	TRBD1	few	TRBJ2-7	CASSAYRGTYEQYF	TGTGCCAGCAGCGCATACAGGGGGACCTACGAGCAGTACTTC
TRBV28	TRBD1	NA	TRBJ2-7	CASSFKGQDAFYEQYF	TGTGCCAGCAGTTTTAAGGGACAGGATGCGTTCTACGAGCAGTACTTC
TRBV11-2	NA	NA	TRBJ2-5	CASSPDLQETQYF	TGTGCCAGCAGCCCAGACCTACAGGAGACCCAGTACTTC
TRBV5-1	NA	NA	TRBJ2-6	CASRFGGAPGENSGANVLTF	TGCGCCAGCCGCTTTGGCGGGGCGCCGGGCGAAAACTCTGGGGCCAACGTCCTGACTTTC
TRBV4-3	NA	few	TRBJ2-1	CASSQRGSSYNEQFF	TGCGCCAGCAGCCAAAGGGGCTCCTCCTACAATGAGCAGTTCTTC
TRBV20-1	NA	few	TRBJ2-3	CSARAPKEGSYFTDTQYF	TGCAGTGCTAGAGCCCCAAAGGAAGGGTCTTATTTCACAGATACGCAGTATTTT